These 14 T cell receptor beta chains came from one sample sequenced in a study of T cell repertoires in ileal Crohn's disease. Assay: immunoSEQ multiplex PCR; the TCRdb copy retains only in-frame clones and omits some. The repertoire holds 13,000 to 15,000 clones, roughly 70% seen once, with 5.9% in the top ten. The sequencing input was ileal tissue. The receptor source for this set is an adult with Crohn's disease.

This chain uses TRBV7-9 with TRBJ2-1, with 7 bases identical to TRBD2. V was clipped by 5 bases and J by 0 bases; unmatched bases: 10. The CDR3 consists of 17 residues. CDR1 SEHNR and CDR2 FQNEAQ come from the germline V gene (reference sequence). CDR3 sequence reads: CASSPRAGPTSYNEQFF. The CDR3 nucleotides read TGTGCCAGCAGCCCACGAGCGGGGCCGACCTCCTACAATGAGCAGTTCTTC.

This chain connects TRBV27 to TRBJ1-3, with D unclear. V lost 8 bases and J lost 0, with 2 bases in between. The CDR3 totals 11 residues. Germline V gene data show CDR1 as MNHEY and CDR2 as SMNVEV (reference sequence). Written as DNA, the CDR3 is TGTGCCAGCCGCTCTGGAAACACCATATATTTT. It encodes CASRSGNTIYF.

The V call is TRBV5-1, the J call TRBJ2-5; 10 bases map to TRBD2. This CDR3 contains 15 residues. V dropped 1 base and J dropped 5; count of bases not matched to a gene: 5. Germline loops: CDR1 SGHRS, CDR2 YFSETQ. The CDR3 nucleotides read TGCGCCAGCAGCTTGAGCGGGGGGGTAGGGGAGACCCAGTACTTC. This sequence encodes CASSLSGGVGETQYF.

J is TRBJ1-2 and V is TRBV7-2, with D hard to call. CDR3 size: 15 residues. Germline CDR1 reads SGHTA; CDR2 reads FQGNSA. Between the trimmed V and J ends, which lost 2 bases and 3 bases, there was a span of 13 bases. As DNA, the CDR3 is TGTGCCAGCAGCTTACAGTCCAACCAGTACTATGGCTACACCTTC. This gives the protein CASSLQSNQYYGYTF.

This clone occurred a few times. This chain joins TRBV5-1 and TRBJ1-2; 8 nucleotides agree with TRBD1. Germline V gene sequence: CDR1 SGHRS, CDR2 YFSETQ. The ends lost 3 bases at V and 3 bases at J; junction bases unmatched: 4. CDR3 size: 14 residues. DNA for the CDR3: TGCGCCAGCAGCTCTCAGGGGGCGGACTATGGCTACACCTTC. It encodes CASSSQGADYGYTF. Together with reference TRBV5-1 and TRBJ1-2, the CDR3 gives the full variable domain: KAGVTQTPRYLIKTRGQQVTLSCSPISGHRSVSWYQQTPGQGLQFLFEYFSETQRNKGNFPGRFSGRQFSNSRSEMNVSTLELGDSALYLCASSSQGADYGYTFGSGTRLTVV.

V and J are TRBV7-2 and TRBJ2-1, with D tentatively TRBD2 (5 bases). In germline, CDR1 is SGHTA, CDR2 FQGNSA. Trimming shortened V by 9 bases and J by 2 bases, and 14 bases separated the two germline ends. This CDR3 spans 14 amino acids. CDR3 bases: TGTGCCAGGGGTCGTGGGGAGACCTACAATGAGCAGTTCTTC. It specifies CARGRGETYNEQFF.

V usage is TRBV28 and J usage is TRBJ2-5; D not resolved. Per the germline V gene, CDR1 is MDHEN and CDR2 is SYDVKM. The V gene lost 1 base and the J gene lost 4 bases, with 7 bases spanning the gap. This CDR3 is 13 amino acids long. CDR3 amino acids: CASSLSGRETQYF. Written as DNA, the CDR3 is TGTGCCAGCAGTTTATCAGGAAGAGAGACCCAGTACTTC.

CDR3 in amino acids: CASSEPRGGRGPQHF. The CDR3 DNA reads as TGTGCCAGCAGTGAACCTAGGGGGGGGCGGGGGCCCCAGCATTTT. The chain combines TRBV2 with TRBJ1-5, with D perhaps TRBD1 (6 bases). The CDR3 is 15 residues long. Trimming left V 2 bases short and J 9 bases short, with 17 bases between. Germline lookup yields CDR1 SNHLY and CDR2 FYNNEI.

This clone was seen more than once but under ten times. The genes are TRBV5-6 and TRBJ2-1; D unresolved. This CDR3 is built from 16 residues. The germline gives CDR1 SGHDT, CDR2 YYEEEE. Trimming pared 0 bases from V and 8 bases from J, leaving 18 bases between. The CDR3 DNA is TGTGCCAGCAGCTTGGGTTACTCAAGAGGCCTCCATGAGCAGTTCTTC. Residues: CASSLGYSRGLHEQFF.

V gene TRBV27 combines with J gene TRBJ2-7; TRBD1 might be the D (5 bases). Per germline, CDR1 MNHEY and CDR2 SMNVEV (reference sequence). Trimming removed 3 bases from V and 6 bases from J, with 18 bases in between. The CDR3 runs to 15 residues. The CDR3 coding sequence is TGTGCCAGCAGTTTCAGTCAGGGTAGATGGTCCGAGCAGTACTTC. Translating gives CASSFSQGRWSEQYF.

The chain couples TRBV5-4 to TRBJ1-1; TRBD1 might be the D (6 bases). V was pared by 2 bases and J by 7 bases, with 12 bases between. The CDR3 is 13 amino acids. Germline CDR1 is SGHNT and CDR2 is YYREEE (reference sequence). CDR3 nucleotide sequence: TGTGCCAGCAGCTTTCAGGGGTACGATGAAGCTTTCTTT. It yields the protein CASSFQGYDEAFF.

V is TRBV6-5 and J is TRBJ2-7; 10 nucleotides line up with TRBD1. V was pared by 5 bases and J by 4 bases, with 5 bases of the junction left unmatched. The CDR3 has 14 residues. The germline V gene encodes CDR1 MNHEY and CDR2 SVGAGI. CDR3 amino acids: CASSADRGRYEQYF. CDR3 DNA: TGTGCCAGCAGTGCAGACAGGGGGCGGTACGAGCAGTACTTC.

This clone has a handful of counts. The rearrangement links TRBV9 to TRBJ2-5; 7 positions agree with TRBD1. J gave up 9 bases and V 0 bases, and 11 bases lay outside the gene matches. The length of the CDR3 is 15 residues. CDR1 and CDR2 (germline): SGDLS, YYNGEE. The CDR3 sequence: CASSVGLTGSGAQYF. The CDR3 nucleotides read TGTGCCAGCAGCGTAGGACTGACAGGGTCCGGGGCCCAGTACTTC.

This clone has more than one count but fewer than ten. This rearrangement joins TRBV5-4 to TRBJ2-5; 10 nucleotides align to TRBD2. V lost 2 bases and J lost 5; bases outside the gene matches: 6. CDR1 is SGHNT, CDR2 YYREEE, per germline (reference sequence). The CDR3 covers 15 residues. The CDR3 DNA sequence: TGTGCCAGCAGCTTTCTAGCGGGGGAATATGAGACCCAGTACTTC. This encodes CASSFLAGEYETQYF.